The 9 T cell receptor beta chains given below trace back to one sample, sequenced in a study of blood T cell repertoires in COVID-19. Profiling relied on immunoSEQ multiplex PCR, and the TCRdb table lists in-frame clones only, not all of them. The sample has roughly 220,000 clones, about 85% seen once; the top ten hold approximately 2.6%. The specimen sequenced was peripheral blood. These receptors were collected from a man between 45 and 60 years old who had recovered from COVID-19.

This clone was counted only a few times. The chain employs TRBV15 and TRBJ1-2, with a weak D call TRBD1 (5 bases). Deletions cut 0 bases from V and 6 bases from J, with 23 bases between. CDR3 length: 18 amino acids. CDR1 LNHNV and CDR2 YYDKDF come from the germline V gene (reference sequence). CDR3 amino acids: CATSRDVGGGRDRNGYTF. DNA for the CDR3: TGTGCCACCAGCAGAGATGTTGGGGGAGGAAGAGATAGGAATGGCTACACCTTC.

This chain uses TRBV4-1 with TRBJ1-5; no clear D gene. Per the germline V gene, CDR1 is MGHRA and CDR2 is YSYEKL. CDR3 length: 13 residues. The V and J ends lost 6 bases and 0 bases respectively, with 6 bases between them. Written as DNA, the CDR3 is TGCGCCAGCAGTTGGAGTAGCAATCAGCCCCAGCATTTT. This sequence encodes CASSWSSNQPQHF.

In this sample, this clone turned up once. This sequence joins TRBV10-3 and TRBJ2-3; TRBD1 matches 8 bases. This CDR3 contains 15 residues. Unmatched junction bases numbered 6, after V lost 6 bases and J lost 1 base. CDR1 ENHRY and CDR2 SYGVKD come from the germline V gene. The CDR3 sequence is CAISLTGDGTDTQYF. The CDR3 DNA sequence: TGTGCCATCAGCCTGACAGGGGATGGCACAGATACGCAGTATTTT.

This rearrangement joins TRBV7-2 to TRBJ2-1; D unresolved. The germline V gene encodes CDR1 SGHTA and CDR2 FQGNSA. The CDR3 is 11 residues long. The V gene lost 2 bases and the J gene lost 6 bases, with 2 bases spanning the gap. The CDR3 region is CASSLRNEQFF. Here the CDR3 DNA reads TGTGCCAGCAGCTTACGCAATGAGCAGTTCTTC.

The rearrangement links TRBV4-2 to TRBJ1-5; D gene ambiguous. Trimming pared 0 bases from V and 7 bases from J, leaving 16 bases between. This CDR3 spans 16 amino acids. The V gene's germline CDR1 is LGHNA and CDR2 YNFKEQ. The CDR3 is CASSQDDKGGGQPQHF. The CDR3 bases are TGTGCCAGCAGCCAAGATGATAAAGGAGGAGGACAGCCCCAGCATTTT.

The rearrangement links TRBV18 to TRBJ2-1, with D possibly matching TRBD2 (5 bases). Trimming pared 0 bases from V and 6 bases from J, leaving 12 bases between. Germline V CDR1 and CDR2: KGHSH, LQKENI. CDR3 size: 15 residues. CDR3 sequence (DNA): TGTGCCAGCTCACCACCGCTCGGGGAAGCCAATGAGCAGTTCTTC. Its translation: CASSPPLGEANEQFF. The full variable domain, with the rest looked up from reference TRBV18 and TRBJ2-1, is NAGVMQNPRHLVRRRGQEARLRCSPMKGHSHVYWYRQLPEEGLKFMVYLQKENIIDESGMPKERFSAEFPKEGPSILRIQQVVRGDSAAYFCASSPPLGEANEQFFGPGTRLTVL.

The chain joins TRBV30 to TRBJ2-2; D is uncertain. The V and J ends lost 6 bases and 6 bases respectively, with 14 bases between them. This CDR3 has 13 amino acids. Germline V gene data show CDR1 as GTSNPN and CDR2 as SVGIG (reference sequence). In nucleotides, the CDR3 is TGTGCCTGTCCGACTTCCCGTTCCGGGGAGCTGTTTTTT. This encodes CACPTSRSGELFF.

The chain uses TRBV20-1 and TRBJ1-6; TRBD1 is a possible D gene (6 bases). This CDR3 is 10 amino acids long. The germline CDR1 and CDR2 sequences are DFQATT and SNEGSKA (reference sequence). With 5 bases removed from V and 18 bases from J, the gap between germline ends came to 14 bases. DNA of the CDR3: TGCAGTGCTCGGACAGAATTACACCACTTT. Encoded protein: CSARTELHHF.

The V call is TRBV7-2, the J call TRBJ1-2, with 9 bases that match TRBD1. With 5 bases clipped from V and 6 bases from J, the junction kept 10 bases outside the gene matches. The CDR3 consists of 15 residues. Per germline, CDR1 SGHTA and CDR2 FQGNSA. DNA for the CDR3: TGTGCCAGCAGCAACCGGGACAGGGCCTCCGATGGCTACACCTTC. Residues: CASSNRDRASDGYTF.